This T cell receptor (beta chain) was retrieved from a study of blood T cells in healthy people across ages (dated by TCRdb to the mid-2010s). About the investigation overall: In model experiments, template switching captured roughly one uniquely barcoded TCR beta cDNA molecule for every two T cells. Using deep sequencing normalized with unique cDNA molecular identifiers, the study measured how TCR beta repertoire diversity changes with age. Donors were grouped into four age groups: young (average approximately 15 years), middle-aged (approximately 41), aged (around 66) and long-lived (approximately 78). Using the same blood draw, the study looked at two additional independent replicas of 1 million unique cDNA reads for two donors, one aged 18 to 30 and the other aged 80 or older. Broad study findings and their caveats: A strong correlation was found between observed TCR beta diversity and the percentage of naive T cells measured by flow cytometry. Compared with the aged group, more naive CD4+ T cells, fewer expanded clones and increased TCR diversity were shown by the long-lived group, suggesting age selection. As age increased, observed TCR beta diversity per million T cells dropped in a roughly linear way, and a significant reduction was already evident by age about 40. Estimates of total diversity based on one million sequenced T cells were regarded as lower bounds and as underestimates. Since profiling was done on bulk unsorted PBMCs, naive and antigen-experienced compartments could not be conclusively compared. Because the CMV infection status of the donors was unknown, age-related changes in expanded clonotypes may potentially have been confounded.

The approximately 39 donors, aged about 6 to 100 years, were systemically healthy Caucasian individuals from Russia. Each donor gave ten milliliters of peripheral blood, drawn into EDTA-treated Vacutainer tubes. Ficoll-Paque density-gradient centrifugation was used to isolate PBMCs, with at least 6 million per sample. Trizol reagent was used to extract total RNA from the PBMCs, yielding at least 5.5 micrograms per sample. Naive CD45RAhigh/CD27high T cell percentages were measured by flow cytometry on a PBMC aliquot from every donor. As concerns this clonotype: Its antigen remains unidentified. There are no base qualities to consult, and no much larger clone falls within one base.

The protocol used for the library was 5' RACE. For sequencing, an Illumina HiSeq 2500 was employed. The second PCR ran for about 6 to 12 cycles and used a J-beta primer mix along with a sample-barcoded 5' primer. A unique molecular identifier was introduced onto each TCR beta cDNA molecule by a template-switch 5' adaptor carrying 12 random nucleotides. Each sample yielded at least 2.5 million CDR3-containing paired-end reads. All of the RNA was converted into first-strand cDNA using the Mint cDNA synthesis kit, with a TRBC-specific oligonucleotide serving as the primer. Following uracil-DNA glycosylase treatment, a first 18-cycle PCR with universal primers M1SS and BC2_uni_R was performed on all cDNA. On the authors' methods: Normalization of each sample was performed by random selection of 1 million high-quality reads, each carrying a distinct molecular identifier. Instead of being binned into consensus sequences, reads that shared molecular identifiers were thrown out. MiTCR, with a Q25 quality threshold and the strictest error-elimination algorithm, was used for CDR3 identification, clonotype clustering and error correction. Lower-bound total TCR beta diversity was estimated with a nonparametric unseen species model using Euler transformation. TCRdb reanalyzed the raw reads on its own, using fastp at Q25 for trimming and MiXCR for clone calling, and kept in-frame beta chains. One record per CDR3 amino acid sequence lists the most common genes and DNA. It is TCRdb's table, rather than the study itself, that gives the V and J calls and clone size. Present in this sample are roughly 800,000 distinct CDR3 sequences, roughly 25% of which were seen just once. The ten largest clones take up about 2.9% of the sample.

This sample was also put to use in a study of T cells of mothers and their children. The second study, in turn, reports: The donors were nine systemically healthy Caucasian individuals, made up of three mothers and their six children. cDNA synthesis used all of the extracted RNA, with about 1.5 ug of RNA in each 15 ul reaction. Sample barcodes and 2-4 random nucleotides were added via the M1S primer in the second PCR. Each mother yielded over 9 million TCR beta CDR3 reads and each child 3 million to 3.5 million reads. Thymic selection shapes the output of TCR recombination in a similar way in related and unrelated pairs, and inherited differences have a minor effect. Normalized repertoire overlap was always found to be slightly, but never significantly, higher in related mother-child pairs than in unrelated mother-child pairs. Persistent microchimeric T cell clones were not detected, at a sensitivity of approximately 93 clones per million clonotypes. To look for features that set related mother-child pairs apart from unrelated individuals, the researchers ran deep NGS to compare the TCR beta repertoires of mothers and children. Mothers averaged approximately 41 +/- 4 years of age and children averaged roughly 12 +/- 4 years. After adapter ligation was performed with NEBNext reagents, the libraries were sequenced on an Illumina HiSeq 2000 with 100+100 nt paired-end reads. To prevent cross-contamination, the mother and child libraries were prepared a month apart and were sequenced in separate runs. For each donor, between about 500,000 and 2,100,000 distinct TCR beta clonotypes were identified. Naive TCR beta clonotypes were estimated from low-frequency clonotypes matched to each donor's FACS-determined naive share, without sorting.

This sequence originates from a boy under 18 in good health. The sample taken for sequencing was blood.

Read as DNA, the sequence is TGTGCCAGCAGCCAAGCCGGGGCCAACTATGGCTACACCTTC. Its coded protein is CASSQAGANYGYTF. The receptor chain draws on TRBV3-1 and TRBJ1-2; TRBD1 is possibly the D segment (5 matching bases). The germline V gene (reference sequence) provides CDR1 LGHDT and CDR2 YNNKEL. Spanning cysteine to phenylalanine, the CDR3 consists of 14 amino acids. The sequence is cut down to CDR3 DNA, 42 bases in frame from base 1. V is clipped by 1 base and J by 2 bases, and the sequence between their germline boundaries is 8 bases long.